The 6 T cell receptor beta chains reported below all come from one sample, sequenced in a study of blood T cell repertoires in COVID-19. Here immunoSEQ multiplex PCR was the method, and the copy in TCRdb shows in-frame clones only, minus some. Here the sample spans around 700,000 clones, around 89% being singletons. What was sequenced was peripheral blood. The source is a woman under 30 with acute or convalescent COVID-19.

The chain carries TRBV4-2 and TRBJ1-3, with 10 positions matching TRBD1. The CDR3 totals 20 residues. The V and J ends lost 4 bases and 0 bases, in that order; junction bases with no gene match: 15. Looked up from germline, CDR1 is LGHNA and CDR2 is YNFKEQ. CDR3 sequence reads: CASSRTGTGVPPSSGNTIYF. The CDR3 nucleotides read TGTGCCAGCAGCCGGACCGGGACAGGGGTACCCCCAAGCTCTGGAAACACCATATATTTT.

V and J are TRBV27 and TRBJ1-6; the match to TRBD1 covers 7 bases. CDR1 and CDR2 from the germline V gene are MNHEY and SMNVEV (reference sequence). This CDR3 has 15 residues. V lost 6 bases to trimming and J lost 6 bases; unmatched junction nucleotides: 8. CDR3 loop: CASRTAGTANSPLHF. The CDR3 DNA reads TGTGCCAGCAGGACAGCCGGGACAGCTAATTCACCCCTCCACTTT.

Here the CDR3 DNA reads TGTGCCAGCAGCCACCTACTAACAAGGGGATCCGGAAACACCATATATTTT. Its translation is CASSHLLTRGSGNTIYF. J is TRBJ1-3 and V is TRBV3-1 (or the pseudogene TRBV3-2); possible D gene TRBD1, 5 bases. The CDR3 totals 17 residues. V was clipped by 3 bases and J by 4 bases, with 19 bases between them. Germline V gives CDR1 LGHDT, CDR2 YNNKEL (reference sequence).

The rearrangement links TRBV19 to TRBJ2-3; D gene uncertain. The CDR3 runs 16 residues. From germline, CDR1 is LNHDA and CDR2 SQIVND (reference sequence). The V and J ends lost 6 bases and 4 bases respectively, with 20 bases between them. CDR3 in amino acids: CASSLPGSPSPDTQYF. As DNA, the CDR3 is TGTGCCAGTAGCCTCCCCGGGTCCCCAAGCCCAGATACGCAGTATTTT.

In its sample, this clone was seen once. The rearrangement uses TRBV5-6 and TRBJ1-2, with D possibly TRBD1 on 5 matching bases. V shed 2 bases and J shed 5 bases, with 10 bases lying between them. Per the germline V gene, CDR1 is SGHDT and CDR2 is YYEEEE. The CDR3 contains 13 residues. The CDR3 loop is CASSLGDLYGYTF. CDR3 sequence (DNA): TGTGCCAGCAGCTTAGGGGATCTTTATGGCTACACCTTC.

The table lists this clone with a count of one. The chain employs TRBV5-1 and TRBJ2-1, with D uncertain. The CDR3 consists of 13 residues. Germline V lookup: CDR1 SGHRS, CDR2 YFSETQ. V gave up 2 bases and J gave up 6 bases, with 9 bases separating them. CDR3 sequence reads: CASSFEWSNEQFF. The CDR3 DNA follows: TGCGCCAGCAGCTTTGAGTGGAGCAATGAGCAGTTCTTC.